The clone carrying this T cell receptor beta chain has only a few counts. Its antigen is as yet unknown. Other DNA sequences within the sample encode an identical CDR3. CDR3 length: 13 residues. Germline values: CDR1 SQVTM, CDR2 ANQGSEA. V dropped 4 bases and J dropped 2; count of bases not matched to a gene: 0. This record comes from a study of cytomegalovirus exposure and HLA in healthy donors. The overall study: Some 90 million unique TCRs from HLA-typed donors were held in an early data release. Whole-study results and caveats: Looking again later, the authors saw that most CMV-associated TCR beta chains seemed HLA-restricted.

Researchers ran the PCR with 60 Vbeta and 13 Jbeta primers. Generated by immunoSEQ multiplex PCR, the TCRdb table keeps only in-frame clones and is missing some. In the table there are a few hundred thousand clones, about 75% of which are singletons. This clonotype originated in a woman aged 25-40 years in good health and CMV-seronegative. What was sequenced was PBMCs. V is TRBV29-1 and J is TRBJ1-5, with 9 positions matching TRBD1. CDR3 sequence reads: CSVGDRGNQPQHF. The DNA of the CDR3 is TGCAGCGTTGGGGACAGGGGCAATCAGCCCCAGCATTTT.